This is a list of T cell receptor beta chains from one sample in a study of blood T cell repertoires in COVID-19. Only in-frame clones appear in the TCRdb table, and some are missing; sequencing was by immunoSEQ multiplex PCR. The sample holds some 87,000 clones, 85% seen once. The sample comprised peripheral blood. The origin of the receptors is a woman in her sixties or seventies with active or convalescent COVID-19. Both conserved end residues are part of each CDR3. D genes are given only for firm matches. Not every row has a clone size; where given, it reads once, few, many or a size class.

cdr3_nt: TGTGCCAGCAGTTCCCGACAGGGTGGCACAGATACGCAGTATTTT
cdr3_aa: CASSSRQGGTDTQYF
v_call: TRBV28
clone_size: -
j_call: TRBJ2-3
d_call: TRBD1

cdr3_nt: TGCAGTGCTAGTGGGGCAGGTAATCAGCCCCAGCATTTT
cdr3_aa: CSASGAGNQPQHF
v_call: TRBV20-1
clone_size: -
j_call: TRBJ1-5
d_call: -

cdr3_nt: TGTGCCAGCAGTTTAGGTTGGGGGCAGGCCTGGGATGGCTACACCTTC
cdr3_aa: CASSLGWGQAWDGYTF
v_call: TRBV27
clone_size: -
j_call: TRBJ1-2
d_call: -

cdr3_nt: TGTGCCAGTAGCAACCAGGGGGACTTCTCTGGAAACACCATATATTTT
cdr3_aa: CASSNQGDFSGNTIYF
v_call: TRBV19
clone_size: -
j_call: TRBJ1-3
d_call: TRBD1

cdr3_nt: TGCGCCAGCAGCCAGGGCCCAGCTAACTATGGCTACACCTTC
cdr3_aa: CASSQGPANYGYTF
v_call: TRBV5-1
clone_size: -
j_call: TRBJ1-2
d_call: -

cdr3_nt: TGTGCCAGCAGTGAATCGTCAGCGGGGAGTGAGCAGTTCTTC
cdr3_aa: CASSESSAGSEQFF
v_call: TRBV2
clone_size: -
j_call: TRBJ2-1
d_call: TRBD2

cdr3_nt: TGTGCCAGCAGCTTACTTACAGGGGGGGCTAACTATGGCTACACCTTC
cdr3_aa: CASSLLTGGANYGYTF
v_call: TRBV11-2
clone_size: -
j_call: TRBJ1-2
d_call: TRBD1

cdr3_nt: TGCGCCAGCAGCTTGGGGTTGACCGCCGGGGTCGGAGATACGCAGTATTTT
cdr3_aa: CASSLGLTAGVGDTQYF
v_call: TRBV5-1
clone_size: -
j_call: TRBJ2-3
d_call: -

cdr3_nt: TGTGCCAGCAGTGAAACCGGGACAGCCTCTAACTATGGCTACACCTTC
cdr3_aa: CASSETGTASNYGYTF
v_call: TRBV6-1
clone_size: -
j_call: TRBJ1-2
d_call: TRBD1

cdr3_nt: TGTGCCAGCAGCCTAAATCACCTCGGGGGGCCTGGCTACACCTTC
cdr3_aa: CASSLNHLGGPGYTF
v_call: TRBV4-2
clone_size: -
j_call: TRBJ1-2
d_call: -

cdr3_nt: TGTGCCAGTAGTATAGCAGGGACAATAAGAGACCAGCCCCAGCATTTT
cdr3_aa: CASSIAGTIRDQPQHF
v_call: TRBV19
clone_size: -
j_call: TRBJ1-5
d_call: -

cdr3_nt: TGCGCCAGCAGCCCTAACCCCTCTGGAAACACCATATATTTT
cdr3_aa: CASSPNPSGNTIYF
v_call: TRBV5-1
clone_size: few
j_call: TRBJ1-3
d_call: -

cdr3_nt: TGCGCCAGCAGCCAGACAGGGTTCCACGAGCAGTACTTC
cdr3_aa: CASSQTGFHEQYF
v_call: TRBV5-1
clone_size: -
j_call: TRBJ2-7
d_call: TRBD1

cdr3_nt: TGCGCCAGCAGCAAGGACAGTGATCAGCCCCAGCATTTT
cdr3_aa: CASSKDSDQPQHF
v_call: TRBV5-1
clone_size: few
j_call: TRBJ1-5
d_call: -

cdr3_nt: TGTGCCAGCAGCCGGGGGGGCTACGAGCAGTACTTC
cdr3_aa: CASSRGGYEQYF
v_call: TRBV7-9
clone_size: few
j_call: TRBJ2-7
d_call: TRBD2

cdr3_nt: TGTGCCAGCAGTCGGTCAGGGAACACCGGGGAGCTGTTTTTT
cdr3_aa: CASSRSGNTGELFF
v_call: TRBV6-5
clone_size: -
j_call: TRBJ2-2
d_call: -

cdr3_nt: TGTGCCAGCAGAGAGGAGCGGGGCCTGGATCAGTACTTC
cdr3_aa: CASREERGLDQYF
v_call: TRBV6-4
clone_size: -
j_call: TRBJ2-7
d_call: TRBD2

cdr3_nt: TGCGCCAGCAGGACCCTCCCGGGGGTCACAGATACGCAGTATTTT
cdr3_aa: CASRTLPGVTDTQYF
v_call: TRBV5-1
clone_size: -
j_call: TRBJ2-3
d_call: -

cdr3_nt: TGTGCCAGCAGCTTGACGTCTGGGGAGAACTATGGCTACACCTTC
cdr3_aa: CASSLTSGENYGYTF
v_call: TRBV7-2
clone_size: -
j_call: TRBJ1-2
d_call: -

cdr3_nt: TGTGCCAGCAGCTTTGCAGGGGATAGCACTGAAGCTTTCTTT
cdr3_aa: CASSFAGDSTEAFF
v_call: TRBV11-3
clone_size: -
j_call: TRBJ1-1
d_call: -

cdr3_nt: TGTGCCCCGGGCGGGGCCTCCTATAATTCACCCCTCCACTTT
cdr3_aa: CAPGGASYNSPLHF
v_call: TRBV6-4
clone_size: -
j_call: TRBJ1-6
d_call: -

cdr3_nt: TGCGCCAGCAGCCAAGTAGCAGGGGGGTTATACAATGAGCAGTTCTTC
cdr3_aa: CASSQVAGGLYNEQFF
v_call: TRBV4-3
clone_size: -
j_call: TRBJ2-1
d_call: -

cdr3_nt: TGTGCCAGCAGGAGGACAGCAACTAATGAAAAACTGTTTTTT
cdr3_aa: CASRRTATNEKLFF
v_call: TRBV6-5
clone_size: -
j_call: TRBJ1-4
d_call: -

cdr3_nt: TGTGCCAGCAGTGAAGGCCATTCGAGGGGGCAAGAGACCCAGTACTTC
cdr3_aa: CASSEGHSRGQETQYF
v_call: TRBV2
clone_size: -
j_call: TRBJ2-5
d_call: -

cdr3_nt: TGCGCCAGCACGGACAGGGGAAAGACCCTCCACTTT
cdr3_aa: CASTDRGKTLHF
v_call: TRBV10-2
clone_size: -
j_call: TRBJ1-6
d_call: TRBD1

cdr3_nt: TGTGCCAGCAGTTACTCCGGTACCAACGGCAATCAGCCCCAGCATTTT
cdr3_aa: CASSYSGTNGNQPQHF
v_call: TRBV6-6
clone_size: few
j_call: TRBJ1-5
d_call: -

cdr3_nt: TGTGCCAGTGACAGAGACTTCGCCGGGGAGCTGTTTTTT
cdr3_aa: CASDRDFAGELFF
v_call: TRBV6-5
clone_size: once
j_call: TRBJ2-2
d_call: -

cdr3_nt: TGTGCCAGCAGTTACAGGAATTTAGACAGGGCGAACACTGAAGCTTTCTTT
cdr3_aa: CASSYRNLDRANTEAFF
v_call: TRBV6-2/TRBV6-3
clone_size: -
j_call: TRBJ1-1
d_call: TRBD1

cdr3_nt: TGCAGCGTTGAAAAGCAACTCATAGAGACCCAGTACTTC
cdr3_aa: CSVEKQLIETQYF
v_call: TRBV29-1
clone_size: -
j_call: TRBJ2-5
d_call: -

cdr3_nt: TGTGCCAGCAGCATTGTCCAATACTTTAATGAGCAGTTCTTC
cdr3_aa: CASSIVQYFNEQFF
v_call: TRBV7-2
clone_size: -
j_call: TRBJ2-1
d_call: -

cdr3_nt: TGCGCCAGCAGCTCCAGGAACACTGAAGCTTTCTTT
cdr3_aa: CASSSRNTEAFF
v_call: TRBV5-1
clone_size: once
j_call: TRBJ1-1
d_call: -

cdr3_nt: TGTGCCAGCAGCTTTACGCGGGGGAGCTCCTACAATGAGCAGTTCTTC
cdr3_aa: CASSFTRGSSYNEQFF
v_call: TRBV7-9
clone_size: -
j_call: TRBJ2-1
d_call: TRBD2

cdr3_nt: TGTGCCAGCAGCCGTCAGACCCCGTGGGGGGACCCCTACGAGCAGTACTTC
cdr3_aa: CASSRQTPWGDPYEQYF
v_call: TRBV3-1/TRBV3-2
clone_size: few
j_call: TRBJ2-7
d_call: -

cdr3_nt: TGTGCCAGCAGTTTCAGGGGCGATGAGCAGTTCTTC
cdr3_aa: CASSFRGDEQFF
v_call: TRBV12-3/TRBV12-4
clone_size: -
j_call: TRBJ2-1
d_call: -

cdr3_nt: TGCGCCAGCAGAAAGTCGGAGGGGGGGACCTACGAGCAGTACTTC
cdr3_aa: CASRKSEGGTYEQYF
v_call: TRBV5-1
clone_size: -
j_call: TRBJ2-7
d_call: -

cdr3_nt: TGTGCCAGCAGTCAGAATCCAGGGGATGTGGAGTACTATGGCTACACCTTC
cdr3_aa: CASSQNPGDVEYYGYTF
v_call: TRBV6-4
clone_size: -
j_call: TRBJ1-2
d_call: -

cdr3_nt: TGTGCCAGCAGCTTAGCGCCAAGGGGGAACTATGGCTACACCTTC
cdr3_aa: CASSLAPRGNYGYTF
v_call: TRBV7-2
clone_size: -
j_call: TRBJ1-2
d_call: -

cdr3_nt: TGTGCCAGCAGCTCAAGGGACAGGGATGAAAAACTGTTTTTT
cdr3_aa: CASSSRDRDEKLFF
v_call: TRBV5-6
clone_size: -
j_call: TRBJ1-4
d_call: TRBD1

cdr3_nt: TGCGCCAGCAGCTCGACAGGGGACTATGGCTACACCTTC
cdr3_aa: CASSSTGDYGYTF
v_call: TRBV5-1
clone_size: few
j_call: TRBJ1-2
d_call: TRBD1

cdr3_nt: TGTGCCAGCAGCGATACAGGGGGCAATCAGCCCCAGCATTTT
cdr3_aa: CASSDTGGNQPQHF
v_call: TRBV2
clone_size: -
j_call: TRBJ1-5
d_call: TRBD1

cdr3_nt: TGTGCCAGCAGTTCGTTATGGACAGGGACCACTGAAGCTTTCTTT
cdr3_aa: CASSSLWTGTTEAFF
v_call: TRBV6-5
clone_size: -
j_call: TRBJ1-1
d_call: TRBD1

cdr3_nt: TGTGCCAGCAGTCGGGACAGGGAGGGCTATGGCTACACCTTC
cdr3_aa: CASSRDREGYGYTF
v_call: TRBV7-2
clone_size: -
j_call: TRBJ1-2
d_call: TRBD1

cdr3_nt: TGTGCCTCCTGGACTAGCGGGGGGGCAGGCAATGAGCAGTTCTTC
cdr3_aa: CASWTSGGAGNEQFF
v_call: TRBV10-3
clone_size: once
j_call: TRBJ2-1
d_call: TRBD2

cdr3_nt: TGTGCCAGCAGCTTACAGGGGGATGACGAGACCCAGTACTTC
cdr3_aa: CASSLQGDDETQYF
v_call: TRBV7-6
clone_size: -
j_call: TRBJ2-5
d_call: TRBD1

cdr3_nt: TGCGCCAGCAGCCAACATCGGACAGTGAACACTGAAGCTTTCTTT
cdr3_aa: CASSQHRTVNTEAFF
v_call: TRBV4-1
clone_size: -
j_call: TRBJ1-1
d_call: -